These T cell receptor beta chains were read from a single sample in a study of T cell responses to AZD1222 COVID-19 vaccine. Profiling relied on immunoSEQ multiplex PCR, and the TCRdb table lists in-frame clones only, not all of them. The top ten clones hold approximately 4% of a sample with some 130,000 clones, roughly 80% of them seen once. This specimen was peripheral blood, taken on day 0 of AZD1222 vaccination. Receptor source: an adult in good health. Both conserved end residues are trimmed from each CDR3. Clone size is not always given. Where it is, it says once, few, many or a class for expanded clones.

V gene	J gene	clone size	CDR3 protein
TRBV7-8	TRBJ1-3	-	ASSSRQGAGNTIY
TRBV12-3/TRBV12-4	TRBJ1-3	-	ASSSLNTIY
TRBV6-1	TRBJ2-7	-	ASRPPGTSYEQY
TRBV6-5	TRBJ2-5	-	ASSFWWGGKETQY
TRBV6-5	TRBJ1-1	-	ASSMELNTEAF
TRBV28	TRBJ2-3	-	ASSNRERSTDTQY
TRBV28	TRBJ1-2	-	ASSLWRNSEVYYT
TRBV4-1	TRBJ1-2	-	ASSQEWGQSVSYT
TRBV28	TRBJ1-1	-	ASSPRDTLSNTEAF
TRBV28	TRBJ1-3	-	ASSQRQGVVKSGNTIY
TRBV28	TRBJ2-7	-	ASSSLLYEQY
TRBV19	TRBJ1-5	-	ASSTPRDWNQPQH
TRBV6-5	TRBJ2-5	-	ASTGVGETQY
TRBV24-1	TRBJ1-1	-	ATSKNMNTEAF
TRBV2	TRBJ2-2	-	ASRFNTGELF
TRBV29-1	TRBJ1-2	-	SVLRDSYGYT
TRBV3-1/TRBV3-2	TRBJ1-2	-	ASSQPGTGGGYT
TRBV5-5	TRBJ1-2	-	ASSLLQGMVDGYT
TRBV9	TRBJ2-7	few	ASSYQQGAPYEQY
TRBV6-5	TRBJ1-3	once	ASSYSLPSSGNTIY
TRBV7-3	TRBJ2-2	-	ASSLGHTGELF
TRBV5-1	TRBJ2-7	-	ASSEIRDEQY
TRBV27	TRBJ2-3	-	ASSLAGFTDTQY
TRBV9	TRBJ2-2	-	ASSVGAGATTGELF
TRBV28	TRBJ1-2	-	ASRERGEYGYT
TRBV21-1	TRBJ2-1	-	ASSKEGCEQF
TRBV18	TRBJ1-1	-	ASSPSSLGGNTEAF
TRBV28	TRBJ1-6	-	ASSLPSRIDSPLH
TRBV11-2	TRBJ2-7	-	ASSYRTAGYEQY
TRBV10-3	TRBJ2-1	-	AISGRNEQF
TRBV3-1/TRBV3-2	TRBJ2-7	-	ASSQWGETGEQY
TRBV3-1/TRBV3-2	TRBJ1-1	-	ASSQVPSNTEAF
TRBV5-1	TRBJ1-1	many	ASSPADRAYTEAF
TRBV18	TRBJ1-2	-	ASSPTGDYGYT
TRBV19	TRBJ1-6	-	ASSIGGGRGSPLH
TRBV6-4	TRBJ1-1	few	ASSEKATSPMNTEAF
TRBV10-1	TRBJ1-1	once	ASSGAGAEAF
TRBV5-6	TRBJ1-4	-	ASSLREHEKLF
TRBV7-8	TRBJ1-1	-	ASSLDEGIVTEAF
TRBV5-6	TRBJ1-4	-	ASSFGQGNEKLF
TRBV13	TRBJ1-2	-	ASSPSGRLTNYGYT
TRBV30	TRBJ2-7	-	AWSVGRVGEQY
TRBV7-2	TRBJ2-7	-	ASSWKAGGGAYEQY
TRBV4-2	TRBJ1-1	-	ASSQEGPNTEAF
TRBV5-1	TRBJ2-7	-	ASSIGTPSYEQY
TRBV3-1/TRBV3-2	TRBJ2-5	-	ASSPNRETQY
TRBV19	TRBJ2-7	-	ASRTGGLGSYEQY
TRBV21-1	TRBJ1-1	-	ASSKAPGVNTEAF
TRBV5-1	TRBJ2-1	-	ASSMTSGGARYNEQF